This TCR beta chain was observed in a study of spatial heterogeneity in lung cancer (dated by TCRdb to about 2019). Study-level background: Beta-chain transcripts were consistently detected in greater numbers than alpha-chain transcripts, which likely reflects a higher abundance of beta-chain transcripts. At surgery, over 200 tumor regions, approximately 64 matched nontumor lung samples and more than 55 PBMC samples were TCR-sequenced for both alpha and beta chains. In the raw uncorrected reads, each unique combination of TCR and UMI appeared on average more than ten times. TCR alpha and beta repertoires were quantitatively compared across multiple tumor regions, matched nontumor lung and blood in non-small cell lung cancer. The study linked features of the TCR repertoire to counts of nonsynonymous mutations, which were determined by whole-exome sequencing of tumor tissue.

CDR1 and CDR2 were assigned from the germline V gene as SGHVS and FNYEAQ. Spanning cysteine to phenylalanine, the CDR3 consists of 17 amino acids. The read is trimmed to its CDR3 DNA, 51 bases read in frame from base 1. V has 4 bases trimmed and J has 3 bases trimmed; junction bases matching no gene number 9. Overall results and qualifications from the work: Ubiquitous expanded tumor TCRs were found in blood more often at tumor resection than at routine follow-up. Confirming at a functional level the hypothesis that regional TCRs recognize regional mutations was considered to require additional single-cell paired TCR alpha and beta sequencing.

Library preparation employed 5' RACE. TCRdb names NextSeq 500 as the instrument used. To allow correction of PCR and sequencing errors, the TCR library protocol tagged every TCR cDNA molecule with a unique molecular identifier. In the original analysis: TCR identification, UMI-based error correction and CDR3 extraction were all carried out with Decombinator tools. TCRs above a frequency of 2 per 1,000, corresponding to the top 1% of the tumor frequency distribution, were defined as expanded. Renyi diversity was computed with the R vegan package after each repertoire had been subsampled 100 times to 5,000 TCRs. CDR3 similarity networks were constructed using string-kernel similarity of amino acid triplets, with links drawn between CDR3s whose pairwise similarity was above 0.82. TCRdb took the public reads, trimmed them with fastp at Q25, ran MiXCR for clone calling and kept in-frame beta chains. Identical CDR3 protein sequences are pooled into one entry, listed with their most common genes and DNA. V and J calls and clone size were set by TCRdb, not the authors. The sample table contains 40,000 to 45,000 distinct CDR3 sequences; only one count was recorded for approximately 6.8% of them. The ten largest clones capture 43% of the sample.

This clonotype was found many times. Its antigen remains unidentified. Per-nucleotide qualities are absent, and no much larger clonotype sits a single base away. Taken with the paper, the label for time point translates to: sample taken at primary tumor resection. TCR sequencing used whole RNA extracted from tumor and nontumor lung tissue, or from cryopreserved PBMC samples, without cell sorting. The donors were more than 60 patients from the lung TRACERx cohort who had early-stage, untreated non-small cell lung cancer. A patient was chosen for TCR sequencing only when enough RNA was available from at least two tumor regions.

The sequences come from PBMCs, collected at surgery. This TCR came from a female donor with early-stage non-small cell lung cancer. The rearrangement combines TRBV7-6 with TRBJ2-7; 13 central nucleotides agree with TRBD2. The bases read TGTGCCAGCAGCTCATATGGGACTAGCGGGGCCCTCTACGAGCAGTACTTC. This encodes CASSSYGTSGALYEQYF. With the portions outside the CDR3 filled from the reference TRBV7-6 and TRBJ2-7 genes, the complete variable region becomes GAGVSQSPRYKVTKRGQDVALRCDPISGHVSLYWYRQALGQGPEFLTYFNYEAQQDKSGLPNDRFSAERPEGSISTLTIQRTEQRDSAMYRCASSSYGTSGALYEQYFGPGTRLTVT.